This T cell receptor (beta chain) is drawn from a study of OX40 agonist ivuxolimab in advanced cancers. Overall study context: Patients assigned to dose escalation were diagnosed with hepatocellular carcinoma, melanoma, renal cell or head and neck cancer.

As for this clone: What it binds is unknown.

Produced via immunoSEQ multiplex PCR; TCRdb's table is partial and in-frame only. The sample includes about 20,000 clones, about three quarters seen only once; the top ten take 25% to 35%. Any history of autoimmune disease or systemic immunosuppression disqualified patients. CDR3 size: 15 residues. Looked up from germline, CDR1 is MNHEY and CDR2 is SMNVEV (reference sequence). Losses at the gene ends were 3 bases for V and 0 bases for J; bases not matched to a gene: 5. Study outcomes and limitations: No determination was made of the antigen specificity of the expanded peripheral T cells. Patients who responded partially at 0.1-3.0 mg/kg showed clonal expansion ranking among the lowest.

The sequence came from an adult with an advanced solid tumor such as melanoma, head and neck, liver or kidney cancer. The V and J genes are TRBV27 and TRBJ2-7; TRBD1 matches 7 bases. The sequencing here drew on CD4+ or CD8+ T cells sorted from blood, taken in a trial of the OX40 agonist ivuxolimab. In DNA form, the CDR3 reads TGTGCCAGCAGTTTCTGGGACAGCTACTCCTACGAGCAGTACTTC. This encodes CASSFWDSYSYEQYF.